Each of the 5 T cell receptor beta chains below was sequenced from the same sample in a study of CD8 T cells in ankylosing spondylitis (dated by TCRdb to the late 2010s). To prepare the library, 5' RACE was applied. The sample was run on an Illumina HiSeq 2500. TCRdb cleaned the public reads at Q25 with fastp, built clones with MiXCR and kept in-frame beta chains. Rows with one shared CDR3 protein collapse into an entry with the most common genes and DNA. Across this sample there are a few hundred thousand distinct CDR3 sequences, with 24% seen only once. The top ten hold less than 0.75% of the sample. The specimen was blood, either unsorted or a sorted T cell fraction (not recorded which). These receptors were taken from a male donor with ankylosing spondylitis or in good health (not recorded which).

This clonotype occurred a few times. The chain links TRBV3-1 to TRBJ1-1; no clear D gene. The CDR3 is 13 residues long. V lost 4 bases and J 5 bases, leaving 11 bases between the germline ends. Germline V CDR1 and CDR2: LGHDT, YNNKEL (reference sequence). The CDR3 region is CASSPRRETEAFF. Written as DNA, the CDR3 is TGTGCCAGCAGCCCCAGGAGGGAGACTGAAGCTTTCTTT.

This clonotype was seen more than once but under ten times. The chain couples TRBV21-1 to TRBJ2-7; the table's D call TRBD1 went unverified against the DNA. TRBV21-1 is annotated as a pseudogene. The CDR3 consists of 14 residues. This CDR3 reads CASSTRGHYYEQYF. For the CDR3, the DNA is TGTGCCAGCAGCACCAGGGGCCATTACTACGAGCAGTACTTC.

This clonotype was seen repeatedly, ten times or more. The chain has TRBV20-1 and TRBJ2-3; 7 positions match TRBD1. The V and J ends lost 5 bases and 1 base, in that order; junction bases with no gene match: 3. Germline CDR1 DFQATT, CDR2 SNEGSKA (reference sequence). The CDR3 has 13 amino acids. CDR3 in amino acids: CSADDRGTDTQYF. The CDR3 nucleotides are TGCAGTGCTGATGACAGGGGCACAGATACGCAGTATTTT.

A note on this clonotype: One base away lies a much larger clone, so this may be a sequencing read error. The CDR3 region is CASNQWTGNPYNEKFF. CDR3 in DNA: TGTGCCAGCAACCAATGGACAGGGAACCCCTACAATGAGAAGTTCTTC. This rearrangement joins TRBV5-6 to TRBJ2-1; 8 bases fit TRBD1. This CDR3 region has 16 residues. Germline assignment: CDR1 SGHDT and CDR2 YYEEEE.

This clonotype was detected ten times or more. CDR3 amino acids: CASSLLRGGVGEQYF. CDR3 in DNA: TGTGCCAGCAGCTTACTCAGAGGGGGGGTAGGCGAGCAGTACTTC. V and J are TRBV7-9 and TRBJ2-7; maybe TRBD2 (7 bases). Trimming pared 2 bases from V and 6 bases from J, leaving 17 bases between. This CDR3 contains 15 residues. CDR1 SEHNR and CDR2 FQNEAQ come from the germline V gene (reference sequence).